The 8 T cell receptor beta chains below all came from one sample that was sequenced in a study of vaccination effects on CD4 cells after COVID-19. The ViraFEST assay expanded antigen-specific CD4+ T cells with viral peptide pools before sequencing. CD4+ T cell isolation took place after 10 days of culture. Vaccination of participants consisted of two doses of either the BNT162b2 or mRNA-1273 vaccine. Data came from immunoSEQ multiplex PCR; TCRdb stores just in-frame clones and leaves some out. The sample includes around 81,000 clones, more than 60% of them seen just once. Their recognized antigens are unknown. The sequenced sample was CD4+ T cells from PBMCs cultured with HCoV-OC43 spike peptides, obtained after COVID-19 vaccination. Regarding subset: HCoV-OC43 spike overlapping peptide pool stimulation. The receptors originated from a human donor who received a COVID-19 vaccine.

This sequence joins TRBV9 and TRBJ1-3, with 10 nucleotides matching TRBD1. Trimming cost V 4 bases and J 2 bases; bases outside gene matches: 6. The germline V gene has CDR1 SGDLS and CDR2 YYNGEE. CDR3 size: 16 residues. CDR3 residues: CASSPDRGRAGNTIYF. The CDR3 bases are TGTGCCAGCAGCCCGGACAGGGGGAGGGCTGGAAACACCATATATTTT.

The CDR3 DNA reads TGTGCTAGTGGTTTGGGGACAGGGAGAATGCAAGAGACCCAGTACTTC. Translating gives CASGLGTGRMQETQYF. The chain has TRBV12-5 and TRBJ2-5; 8 nucleotides line up with TRBD1. This CDR3 has 16 residues. V was pared by 1 base and J by 2 bases, with 6 bases of the junction left unmatched. Germline CDR1 is LGHNT and CDR2 is FRNRAP.

This sequence joins TRBV24-1 and TRBJ2-1, with 9 bases matching TRBD2. The CDR3 sequence is 16 residues long. V shed 5 bases, J shed 10 bases, and the junction held 14 bases outside the gene matches. Germline V gene data show CDR1 as KGHDR and CDR2 as SFDVKD. The CDR3 loop is CATSVESGGRFNEQFF. The CDR3 nucleotides are TGTGCCACCAGTGTCGAAAGCGGGGGGCGGTTCAACGAGCAGTTCTTC.

The chain uses TRBV13 and TRBJ2-1; 13 nucleotides agree with TRBD2. The CDR3 spans 16 residues. With 5 bases clipped from V and 9 bases from J, the junction kept 10 bases outside the gene matches. Germline CDR1 PRHDT, CDR2 FYEKMQ (reference sequence). CDR3 DNA: TGTGCCAGCAGCCCTCGAAGACTAGCGGGGGGCGTTGAGCAGTTCTTC. Its translation is CASSPRRLAGGVEQFF.

V and J are TRBV6-5 and TRBJ2-1; 7 nucleotides agree with TRBD1. In germline, CDR1 is MNHEY, CDR2 SVGAGI. The trim removed 9 bases at V and 4 bases at J, leaving 12 bases unmatched. This CDR3 region has 15 residues. The CDR3 DNA reads TGTGCCAGTCTCCTCCAGGGGGTGCGGTACAATGAGCAGTTCTTC. This gives the protein CASLLQGVRYNEQFF.

The genes are TRBV3-1 (or the pseudogene TRBV3-2) and TRBJ2-3, with D possibly TRBD1 on 6 matching bases. V was shortened by 5 bases and J by 1 base, with 7 bases between the two germline ends. The CDR3 totals 13 residues. CDR1 and CDR2 (germline): LGHDT, YNNKEL (reference sequence). The CDR3 DNA follows: TGTGCCAGCAGCAGACAGGGCACAGATACGCAGTATTTT. It specifies CASSRQGTDTQYF.

V usage is TRBV7-9 and J usage is TRBJ2-2; TRBD2 matches at 12 bases. V was pared by 4 bases and J by 6 bases, with 3 bases of the junction left unmatched. This CDR3 region has 15 residues. CDR1 and CDR2 (germline): SEHNR, FQNEAQ (reference sequence). Here the CDR3 DNA reads TGTGCCAGCAGCTCGAGGACTAGCGGGGCCGGGGAGCTGTTTTTT. Translated, it gives CASSSRTSGAGELFF.

This clone occurred a few times. V usage is TRBV21-1 and J usage is TRBJ2-1; the D segment call TRBD2 is taken from the table without a DNA check. TRBV21-1 is annotated as a pseudogene. The CDR3 has 18 amino acids. The CDR3 loop reads CASSKARLAGNSYNEQFF. The CDR3 DNA follows: TGTGCCAGCAGCAAAGCCCGACTAGCGGGGAACTCCTACAATGAGCAGTTCTTC.